A selection of T cell receptor beta chains follows, all from one sample in a study of blood T cell repertoires in COVID-19. Sequencing was performed with immunoSEQ multiplex PCR; in TCRdb, only in-frame clones are kept and a portion is missing. This sample has some 72,000 clones, with around 86% found just once. Input material: peripheral blood. The receptors shown here come from a man aged 50 or older with active or convalescent COVID-19. Both conserved end residues are part of each CDR3. D genes are given only for firm matches. Expanded clones are given a class, and other clones once, few, many or no size at all.

J,V,D,size,length,CDR3,DNA
TRBJ1-5,TRBV28,-,once,14,CASTVRAGDQPQHF,TGTGCCAGCACCGTGAGGGCAGGGGATCAGCCCCAGCATTTT
TRBJ2-7,TRBV7-9,-,-,14,CASSQGGFSYEQYF,TGTGCCAGCAGCCAAGGGGGTTTTTCCTACGAGCAGTACTTC
TRBJ1-2,TRBV13,-,-,12,CASSSRSYGYTF,TGTGCCAGCAGCTCGAGGAGCTATGGCTACACCTTC
TRBJ1-1,TRBV30,TRBD1,-,12,CAADRGDTEAFF,TGTGCCGCCGACAGGGGTGACACTGAAGCTTTCTTT
TRBJ2-6,TRBV6-2/TRBV6-3,-,-,15,CASSAHISGANVLTF,TGTGCCAGCAGTGCCCACATCTCTGGGGCCAACGTCCTGACTTTC
TRBJ2-1,TRBV3-1/TRBV3-2,-,-,16,CASSQGGLPPYNEQFF,TGTGCCAGCAGCCAAGGGGGCCTACCGCCCTACAATGAGCAGTTCTTC
TRBJ2-7,TRBV28,TRBD2,-,13,CASSRGDSYEQYF,TGTGCCAGCAGCCGGGGGGACTCCTACGAGCAGTACTTC
TRBJ2-5,TRBV4-2,TRBD1,many,13,CASSRGQEETQYF,TGTGCCAGCAGCCGTGGACAGGAAGAGACCCAGTACTTC
TRBJ2-6,TRBV27,-,once,13,CASRRSGANVLTF,TGTGCCAGCAGGCGCTCTGGGGCCAACGTCCTGACTTTC
TRBJ2-1,TRBV11-2,-,-,12,CASTTGYNEQFF,TGTGCCAGCACAACAGGCTACAATGAGCAGTTCTTC
TRBJ1-4,TRBV3-1/TRBV3-2,TRBD1,-,15,CASSQDGTGAEKLFF,TGTGCCAGCAGCCAAGATGGGACAGGGGCCGAAAAACTGTTTTTT
TRBJ2-7,TRBV7-2,TRBD1,-,15,CASSWGTGFSYEQYF,TGTGCCAGCAGCTGGGGGACAGGTTTCTCCTACGAGCAGTACTTC
TRBJ2-3,TRBV5-4,TRBD2,-,15,CASSPSGGATDTQYF,TGTGCCAGCAGCCCCTCGGGGGGGGCCACAGATACGCAGTATTTT
TRBJ2-1,TRBV9,TRBD2,-,18,CASSVDPLSGGVNNEQFF,TGTGCCAGCAGCGTAGACCCCCTTAGCGGGGGAGTTAACAATGAGCAGTTCTTC
TRBJ1-1,TRBV10-1,-,once,14,CASSESTGRSEAFF,TGCGCCAGCAGTGAGTCGACGGGGAGGTCTGAAGCTTTCTTT
TRBJ2-3,TRBV19,-,-,14,CASIDAGGGDTQYF,TGTGCCAGTATCGACGCAGGGGGAGGCGATACGCAGTATTTT
TRBJ1-1,TRBV19,TRBD1,-,12,CASSIQQGLAFF,TGTGCCAGTAGTATTCAACAGGGGCTCGCTTTCTTT
TRBJ2-5,TRBV18,TRBD2,few,15,CASSPRGGDQETQYF,TGTGCCAGCTCACCACGCGGGGGGGATCAAGAGACCCAGTACTTC
TRBJ2-3,TRBV12-2,-,-,16,CASRIPRRLRTDTQYF,TGTGCAAGTCGTATACCCCGCCGCCTACGCACAGATACGCAGTATTTT
TRBJ2-5,TRBV23-1,TRBD1,-,12,CASSQEGGQANF,TGCGCCAGCAGTCAAGAGGGGGGACAGGCAAACTTC
TRBJ1-5,TRBV19,TRBD1,-,16,CASSPSGTGGVQPQHF,TGTGCCAGTAGTCCCTCCGGGACAGGGGGGGTTCAGCCCCAGCATTTT
TRBJ2-3,TRBV5-1,-,-,15,CASSPTGTFTDTQYF,TGCGCCAGCAGCCCGACAGGGACTTTCACAGATACGCAGTATTTT
TRBJ2-1,TRBV29-1,TRBD2,-,17,CSVEEQGLAGDTDEQFF,TGCAGCGTTGAAGAACAGGGACTAGCGGGGGACACGGATGAGCAGTTCTTC
TRBJ1-4,TRBV6-5,-,once,15,CASRSGWGGDEKLFF,TGTGCCAGCAGGTCTGGGTGGGGGGGCGATGAAAAACTGTTTTTT
TRBJ1-1,TRBV7-2,-,-,14,CASSRQLLNTEAFF,TGTGCCAGCAGTCGACAATTACTGAACACTGAAGCTTTCTTT
TRBJ2-2,TRBV6-5,TRBD1,-,13,CASSHGQAGELFF,TGTGCCAGCAGTCACGGACAGGCCGGGGAGCTGTTTTTT
TRBJ1-3,TRBV4-1,-,-,16,CASSQRQSSSGNTIYF,TGCGCCAGCAGCCAGAGACAGTCGAGCTCTGGAAACACCATATATTTT
TRBJ2-5,TRBV11-2,TRBD2,-,18,CASRPGLTSGGAGETQYF,TGTGCCAGCAGGCCGGGATTGACTAGCGGGGGGGCCGGGGAGACCCAGTACTTC
TRBJ2-5,TRBV5-5,-,-,16,CASSSLKTGSGETQYF,TGTGCCAGCAGCTCCCTTAAGACAGGAAGTGGAGAGACCCAGTACTTC
TRBJ1-4,TRBV28,TRBD1,-,14,CASRQPDRGEKLFF,TGTGCCAGCAGACAACCCGACAGGGGTGAAAAACTGTTTTTT
TRBJ1-1,TRBV7-2,-,few,14,CASSLELRGGRAFF,TGTGCCAGCAGCTTAGAACTCCGGGGGGGGAGAGCTTTCTTT
TRBJ2-6,TRBV27,TRBD2,-,17,CASSFKGGTSGANVLTF,TGTGCCAGCAGTTTCAAGGGAGGGACTTCTGGGGCCAACGTCCTGACTTTC
TRBJ2-2,TRBV3-1/TRBV3-2,TRBD1,-,15,CASSQGTGGHGELFF,TGTGCCAGCAGCCAAGGGACAGGGGGTCACGGGGAGCTGTTTTTT
TRBJ1-6,TRBV5-1,TRBD1,-,14,CASSSGQEDSPLHF,TGCGCCAGCAGCTCTGGACAGGAGGATTCACCCCTCCACTTT
TRBJ2-3,TRBV4-3,-,once,14,CASSQGGTTDTQYF,TGCGCCAGCAGCCAAGGCGGAACCACAGATACGCAGTATTTT
TRBJ2-3,TRBV9,-,-,15,CASSVGGGSTDTQYF,TGTGCCAGCAGCGTAGGCGGCGGAAGCACAGATACGCAGTATTTT
TRBJ2-5,TRBV7-6,TRBD2,-,16,CASSLSAGAYQETQYF,TGTGCCAGCAGCTTATCAGCGGGGGCGTACCAAGAGACCCAGTACTTC
TRBJ2-2,TRBV7-6,TRBD2,-,18,CASSLIPGGLANTGELFF,TGTGCCAGCAGCTTAATCCCTGGGGGACTAGCGAACACCGGGGAGCTGTTTTTT
TRBJ1-1,TRBV29-1,TRBD1,-,12,CSAEQGADEAFF,TGCAGCGCTGAACAGGGGGCGGATGAAGCTTTCTTT
TRBJ1-4,TRBV3-1/TRBV3-2,TRBD1,-,15,CASSQAGQNNEKLFF,TGTGCCAGCAGCCAGGCGGGACAGAATAATGAAAAACTGTTTTTT
TRBJ1-4,TRBV11-2,TRBD1,-,16,CASSLVGVGGNEKLFF,TGTGCCAGCAGCTTAGTGGGGGTAGGGGGCAATGAAAAACTGTTTTTT
TRBJ1-1,TRBV11-2,-,few,14,CASSSRIMNTEAFF,TGTGCCAGCAGCTCCAGGATTATGAACACTGAAGCTTTCTTT
TRBJ2-1,TRBV18,-,-,14,CASHNPPEVNEQFF,TGTGCCAGCCACAATCCCCCCGAAGTCAATGAGCAGTTCTTC
TRBJ2-5,TRBV7-2,-,-,14,CASSGGWYQETQYF,TGTGCCAGTAGTGGGGGGTGGTACCAAGAGACCCAGTACTTC
TRBJ1-5,TRBV2,-,-,13,CASRDNGNQPQHF,TGTGCCAGCAGGGACAACGGCAATCAGCCCCAGCATTTT
TRBJ2-2,TRBV28,TRBD1,-,15,CASSTQGAQGGELFF,TGTGCCAGCAGTACACAGGGGGCTCAGGGCGGGGAGCTGTTTTTT
TRBJ2-3,TRBV19,TRBD2,-,12,CATGAGTDTQYF,TGTGCAACTGGAGCGGGGACAGATACGCAGTATTTT
TRBJ2-6,TRBV5-6,-,-,14,CASNRETGANVLTF,TGTGCCAGCAACAGGGAAACTGGGGCCAACGTCCTGACTTTC